This T cell receptor (beta chain) was captured in a study of shared clonotypes between healthy human individuals. Every immunoSEQ plate was one replicate of a subset's evenly spread DNA. Clones were sequenced by immunoSEQ multiplex PCR, and TCRdb holds only the in-frame ones, with some missing. The sample holds about 1.9 million clones, about 94% seen once. A word on this clone: The antigen remains undetermined.

Positive CCR7 selection of CD45RO-negative cells yielded the naive CD8 cells, and terminally differentiated effector memory CD45RA+ cells were excluded. Recent vaccinations or acute infections were absent in the healthy HIV-negative adult donors. Study-wide points: Across subsets, estimated richness was generally greater for naive than for memory populations.

The germline V gene has CDR1 MNHEY and CDR2 SMNVEV (reference sequence). Trimming cost V 10 bases and J 0 bases; bases outside gene matches: 4. This CDR3 is built from 13 residues. The origin of this receptor is a man younger than 35 in good health. Some clones in this sample may be carry-over from other donors' samples. The sequencing input was naive CD8+ T cells from PBMCs. The chain joins TRBV27 to TRBJ2-7, with 9 bases fitting TRBD2. DNA for the CDR3: TGTGCCACCAGCGGGAGGAGCTCCTACGAGCAGTACTTC. Translation: CATSGRSSYEQYF.